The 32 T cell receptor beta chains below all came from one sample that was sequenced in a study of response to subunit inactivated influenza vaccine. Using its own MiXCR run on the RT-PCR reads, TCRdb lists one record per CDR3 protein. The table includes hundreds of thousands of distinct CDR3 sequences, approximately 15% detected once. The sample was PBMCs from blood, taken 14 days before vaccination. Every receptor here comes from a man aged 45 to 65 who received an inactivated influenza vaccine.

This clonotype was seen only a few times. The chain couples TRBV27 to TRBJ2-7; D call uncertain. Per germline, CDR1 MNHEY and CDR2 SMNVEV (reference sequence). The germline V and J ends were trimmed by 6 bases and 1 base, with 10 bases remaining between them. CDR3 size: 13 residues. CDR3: CASSPIRSYEQYF. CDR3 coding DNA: TGTGCCAGCAGCCCCATAAGATCCTACGAGCAGTACTTC.

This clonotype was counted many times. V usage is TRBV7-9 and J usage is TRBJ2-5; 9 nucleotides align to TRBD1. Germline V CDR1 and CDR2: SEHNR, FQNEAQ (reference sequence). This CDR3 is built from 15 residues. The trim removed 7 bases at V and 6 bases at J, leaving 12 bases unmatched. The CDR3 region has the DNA TGTGCCAGCACCCTTTCGGGACAGGGTGAAAAGACCCAGTACTTC. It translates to CASTLSGQGEKTQYF.

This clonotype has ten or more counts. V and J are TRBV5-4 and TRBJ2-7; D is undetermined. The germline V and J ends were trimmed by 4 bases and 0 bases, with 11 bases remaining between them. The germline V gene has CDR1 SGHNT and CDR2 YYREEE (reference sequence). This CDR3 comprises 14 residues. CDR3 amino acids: CASSHLADSYEQYF. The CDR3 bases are TGTGCCAGCAGCCACCTGGCTGACTCCTACGAGCAGTACTTC.

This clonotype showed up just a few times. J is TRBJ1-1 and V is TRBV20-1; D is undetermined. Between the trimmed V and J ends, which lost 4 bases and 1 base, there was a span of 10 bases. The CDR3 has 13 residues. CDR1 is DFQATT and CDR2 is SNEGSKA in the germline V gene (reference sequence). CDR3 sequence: CSAIGQPNTEAFF. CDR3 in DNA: TGCAGTGCTATCGGGCAGCCGAACACTGAAGCTTTCTTT.

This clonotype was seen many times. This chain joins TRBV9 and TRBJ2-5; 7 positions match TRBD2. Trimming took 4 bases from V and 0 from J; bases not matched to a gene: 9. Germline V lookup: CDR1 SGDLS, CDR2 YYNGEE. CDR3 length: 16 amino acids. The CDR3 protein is CASSSRDYFHQETQYF. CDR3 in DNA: TGTGCCAGCAGCAGCCGGGACTACTTCCACCAAGAGACCCAGTACTTC.

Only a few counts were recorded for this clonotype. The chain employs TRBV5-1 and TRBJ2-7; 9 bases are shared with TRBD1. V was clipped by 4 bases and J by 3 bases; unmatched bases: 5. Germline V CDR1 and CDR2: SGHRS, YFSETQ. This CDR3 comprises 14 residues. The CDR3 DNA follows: TGCGCCAGCAGCACGGGACAGGGTATCTACGAGCAGTACTTC. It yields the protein CASSTGQGIYEQYF.

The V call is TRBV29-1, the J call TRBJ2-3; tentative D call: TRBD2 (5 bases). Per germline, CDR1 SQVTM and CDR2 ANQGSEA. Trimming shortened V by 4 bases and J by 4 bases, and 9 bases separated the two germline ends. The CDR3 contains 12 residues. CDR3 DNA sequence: TGCAGCGTTGTGCGGGCTGCAGATACGCAGTATTTT. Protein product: CSVVRAADTQYF.

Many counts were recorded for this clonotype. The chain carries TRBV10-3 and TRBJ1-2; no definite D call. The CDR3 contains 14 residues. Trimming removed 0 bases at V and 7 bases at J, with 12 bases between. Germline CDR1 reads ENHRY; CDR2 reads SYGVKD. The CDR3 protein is CAISESMGEGGYTF. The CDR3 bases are TGTGCCATCAGTGAGTCAATGGGTGAAGGTGGCTACACCTTC.

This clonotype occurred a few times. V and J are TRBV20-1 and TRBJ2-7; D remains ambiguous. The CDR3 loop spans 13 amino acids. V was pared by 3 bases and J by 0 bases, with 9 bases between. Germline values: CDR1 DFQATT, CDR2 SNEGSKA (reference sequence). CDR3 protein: CSASGPGSYEQYF. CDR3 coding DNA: TGCAGTGCTAGCGGGCCGGGCTCCTACGAGCAGTACTTC.

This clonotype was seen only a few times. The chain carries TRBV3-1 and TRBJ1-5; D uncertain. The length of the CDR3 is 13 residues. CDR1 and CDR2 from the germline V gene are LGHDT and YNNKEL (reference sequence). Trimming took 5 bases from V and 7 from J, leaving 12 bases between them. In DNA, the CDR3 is TGTGCCAGCAGCGACACCCCCGTACAGCCCCAGCATTTT. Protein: CASSDTPVQPQHF.

CDR3 residues: CASSPGLGQETQYF. The CDR3 DNA reads TGTGCCAGCAGTCCGGGACTAGGCCAAGAGACCCAGTACTTC. The chain has TRBV27 and TRBJ2-5, with TRBD2 matching over 8 bases. There are 14 residues in the CDR3. The germline V gene has CDR1 MNHEY and CDR2 SMNVEV (reference sequence). Germline trimming cut 5 bases from V and 1 base from J; bases unmatched to any gene: 3.

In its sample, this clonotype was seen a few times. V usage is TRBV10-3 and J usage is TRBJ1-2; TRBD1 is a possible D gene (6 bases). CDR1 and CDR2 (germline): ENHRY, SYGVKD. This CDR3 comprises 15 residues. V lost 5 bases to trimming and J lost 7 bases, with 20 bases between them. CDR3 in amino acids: CAISRPTGGIVGYTF. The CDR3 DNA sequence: TGTGCCATCAGTAGGCCGACAGGAGGTATCGTTGGCTACACCTTC.

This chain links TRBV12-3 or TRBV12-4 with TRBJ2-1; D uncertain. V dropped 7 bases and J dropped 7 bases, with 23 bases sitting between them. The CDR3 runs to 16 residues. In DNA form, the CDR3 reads TGTGCCAGCATTTCAACGGCAGGAGCAAGAAGTAATGAGCAGTTCTTC. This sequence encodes CASISTAGARSNEQFF.

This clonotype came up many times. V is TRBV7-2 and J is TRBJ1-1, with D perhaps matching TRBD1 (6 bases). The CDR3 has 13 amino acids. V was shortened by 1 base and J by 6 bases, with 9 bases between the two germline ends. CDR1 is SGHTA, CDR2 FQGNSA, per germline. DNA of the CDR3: TGTGCCAGCAGCTTAGGCAGGGGAGCTGAAGCTTTCTTT. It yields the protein CASSLGRGAEAFF.

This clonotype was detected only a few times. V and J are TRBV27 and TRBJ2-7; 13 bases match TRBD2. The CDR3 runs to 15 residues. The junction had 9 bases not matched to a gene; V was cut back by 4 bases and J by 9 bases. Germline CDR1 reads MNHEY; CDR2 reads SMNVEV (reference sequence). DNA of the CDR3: TGTGCCAGCAGTTCAGGGACTAGCGGGGCCCTTGGGCAGTACTTC. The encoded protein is CASSSGTSGALGQYF.

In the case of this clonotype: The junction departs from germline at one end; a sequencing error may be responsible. The chain's CDR3 is CCARDRRKRGADTQYF. The CDR3 DNA follows: TGCTGTGCTAGAGATCGGCGGAAGCGGGGGGCAGATACGCAGTATTTT. This chain joins TRBV20-1 and TRBJ2-3; TRBD2 agrees at 9 bases. The CDR3 length is 16 residues. CDR1 and CDR2 (germline): DFQATT, SNEGSKA (reference sequence).

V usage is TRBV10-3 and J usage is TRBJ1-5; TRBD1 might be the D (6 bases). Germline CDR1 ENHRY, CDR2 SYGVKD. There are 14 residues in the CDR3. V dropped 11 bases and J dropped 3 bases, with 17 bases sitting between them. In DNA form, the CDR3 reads TGTGCCTCGCCGGTGGGGGGCATCAATCAGCCCCAGCATTTT. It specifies CASPVGGINQPQHF.

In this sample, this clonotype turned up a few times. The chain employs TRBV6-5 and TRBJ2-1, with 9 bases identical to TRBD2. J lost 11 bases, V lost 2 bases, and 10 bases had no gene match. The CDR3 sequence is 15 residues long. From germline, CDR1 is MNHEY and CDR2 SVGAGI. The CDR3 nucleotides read TGTGCCAGCAGTTACCCAACCGGGACTAGCCAAAAGCAGTTCTTC. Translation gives CASSYPTGTSQKQFF.

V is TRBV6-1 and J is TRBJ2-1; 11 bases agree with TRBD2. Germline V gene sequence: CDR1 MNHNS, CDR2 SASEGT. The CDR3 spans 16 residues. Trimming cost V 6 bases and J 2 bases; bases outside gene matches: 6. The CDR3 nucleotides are TGTGCCAGCAGCGACGCGGGACTAGCGGCCTACAATGAGCAGTTCTTC. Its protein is CASSDAGLAAYNEQFF.

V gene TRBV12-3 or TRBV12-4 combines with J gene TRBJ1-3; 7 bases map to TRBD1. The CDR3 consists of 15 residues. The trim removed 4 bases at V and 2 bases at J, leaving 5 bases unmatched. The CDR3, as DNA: TGTGCCAGCAGTTCCCCGACAGGGCCTGGAAACACCATATATTTT. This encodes CASSSPTGPGNTIYF.

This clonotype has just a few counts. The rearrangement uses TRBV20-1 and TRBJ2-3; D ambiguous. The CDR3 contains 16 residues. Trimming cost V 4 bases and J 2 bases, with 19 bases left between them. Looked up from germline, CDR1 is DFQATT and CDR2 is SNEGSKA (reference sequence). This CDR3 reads CSATPLRPSNTDTQYF. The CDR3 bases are TGCAGTGCTACACCCCTCAGACCCTCTAACACAGATACGCAGTATTTT.

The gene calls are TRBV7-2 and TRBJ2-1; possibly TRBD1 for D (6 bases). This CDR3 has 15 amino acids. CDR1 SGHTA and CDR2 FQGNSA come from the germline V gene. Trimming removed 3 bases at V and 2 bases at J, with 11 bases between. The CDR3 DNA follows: TGTGCCAGCAGCTTCACAGGGACCCCCTACAATGAGCAGTTCTTC. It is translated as CASSFTGTPYNEQFF.

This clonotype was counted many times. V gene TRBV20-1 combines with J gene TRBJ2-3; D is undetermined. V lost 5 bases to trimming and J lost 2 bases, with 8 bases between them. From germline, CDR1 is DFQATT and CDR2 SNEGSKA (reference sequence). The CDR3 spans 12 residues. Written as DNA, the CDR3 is TGCAGTGCTTACGACCTCACAGATACGCAGTATTTT. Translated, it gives CSAYDLTDTQYF.

The CDR3 bases are TGTGCCTGGAGCCTAGGGCGGGGGTACAATGAGCAGTTCTTC. Its protein is CAWSLGRGYNEQFF. The rearrangement joins TRBV30 to TRBJ2-1; 7 positions match TRBD2. In germline, CDR1 is GTSNPN, CDR2 SVGIG (reference sequence). The V gene end was trimmed by 3 bases and the J gene end by 4 bases; junction bases not matched to a gene: 6. CDR3 length equals 14 residues. Using reference TRBV30 and TRBJ2-1 for the parts outside the CDR3, the full variable domain is SQTIHQWPATLVQPVGSPLSLECTVEGTSNPNLYWYRQAAGRGLQLLFYSVGIGQISSEVPQNLSASRPQDRQFILSSKKLLLSDSGFYLCAWSLGRGYNEQFFGPGTRLTVL.

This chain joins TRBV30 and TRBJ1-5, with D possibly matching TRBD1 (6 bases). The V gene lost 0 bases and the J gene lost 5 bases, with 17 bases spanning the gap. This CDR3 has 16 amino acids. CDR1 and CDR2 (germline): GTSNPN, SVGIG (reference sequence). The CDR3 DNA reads TGTGCCTGGAGTGTACGTGGCAGGGGAAACCATCAGCCCCAGCATTTT. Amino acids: CAWSVRGRGNHQPQHF.

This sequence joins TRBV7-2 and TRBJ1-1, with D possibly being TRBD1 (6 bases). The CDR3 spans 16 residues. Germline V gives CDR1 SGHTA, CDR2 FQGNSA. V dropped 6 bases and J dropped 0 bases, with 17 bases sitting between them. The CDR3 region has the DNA TGTGCCAGCAGTACGAATTCGGGACACTTGAACACTGAAGCTTTCTTT. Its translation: CASSTNSGHLNTEAFF.

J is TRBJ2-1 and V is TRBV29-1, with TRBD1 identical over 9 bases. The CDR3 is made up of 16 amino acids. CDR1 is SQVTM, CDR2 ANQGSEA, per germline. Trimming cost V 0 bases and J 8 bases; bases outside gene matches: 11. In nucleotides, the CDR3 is TGCAGCGTTGAAGAACCGTACAGGGGGCTACGCGATGAGCAGTTCTTC. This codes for CSVEEPYRGLRDEQFF.

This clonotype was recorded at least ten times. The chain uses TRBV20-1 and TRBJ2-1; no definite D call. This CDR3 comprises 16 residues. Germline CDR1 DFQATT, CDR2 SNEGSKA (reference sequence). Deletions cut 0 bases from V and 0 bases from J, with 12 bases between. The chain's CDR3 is CSARDFGRFSYNEQFF. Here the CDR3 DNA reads TGCAGTGCTAGAGATTTCGGCCGATTCTCCTACAATGAGCAGTTCTTC.

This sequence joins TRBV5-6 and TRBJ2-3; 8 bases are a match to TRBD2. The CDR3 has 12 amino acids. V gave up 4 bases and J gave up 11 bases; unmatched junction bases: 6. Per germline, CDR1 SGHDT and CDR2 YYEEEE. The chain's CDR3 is CASSRTSTMQYF. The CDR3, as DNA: TGTGCCAGCAGCAGGACTAGCACGATGCAGTATTTT.

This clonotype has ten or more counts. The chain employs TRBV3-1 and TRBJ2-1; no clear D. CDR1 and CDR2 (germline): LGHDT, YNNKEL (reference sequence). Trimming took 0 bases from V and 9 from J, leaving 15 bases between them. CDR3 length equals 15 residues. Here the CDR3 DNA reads TGTGCCAGCAGCCAAGATTATCGGCTGATGGGTGAGCAGTTCTTC. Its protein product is CASSQDYRLMGEQFF.

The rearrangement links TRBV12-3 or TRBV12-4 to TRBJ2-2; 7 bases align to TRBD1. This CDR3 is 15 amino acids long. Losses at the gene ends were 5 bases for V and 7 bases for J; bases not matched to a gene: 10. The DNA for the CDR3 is TGTGCCAGCAGTCAACTAGGACAGGCGAACGGGGAGCTGTTTTTT. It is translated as CASSQLGQANGELFF.

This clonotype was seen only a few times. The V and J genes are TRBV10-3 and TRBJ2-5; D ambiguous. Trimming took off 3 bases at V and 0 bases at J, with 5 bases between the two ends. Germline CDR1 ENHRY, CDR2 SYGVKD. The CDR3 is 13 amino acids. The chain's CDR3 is CAISESYQETQYF. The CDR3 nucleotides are TGTGCCATCAGTGAATCGTACCAAGAGACCCAGTACTTC.